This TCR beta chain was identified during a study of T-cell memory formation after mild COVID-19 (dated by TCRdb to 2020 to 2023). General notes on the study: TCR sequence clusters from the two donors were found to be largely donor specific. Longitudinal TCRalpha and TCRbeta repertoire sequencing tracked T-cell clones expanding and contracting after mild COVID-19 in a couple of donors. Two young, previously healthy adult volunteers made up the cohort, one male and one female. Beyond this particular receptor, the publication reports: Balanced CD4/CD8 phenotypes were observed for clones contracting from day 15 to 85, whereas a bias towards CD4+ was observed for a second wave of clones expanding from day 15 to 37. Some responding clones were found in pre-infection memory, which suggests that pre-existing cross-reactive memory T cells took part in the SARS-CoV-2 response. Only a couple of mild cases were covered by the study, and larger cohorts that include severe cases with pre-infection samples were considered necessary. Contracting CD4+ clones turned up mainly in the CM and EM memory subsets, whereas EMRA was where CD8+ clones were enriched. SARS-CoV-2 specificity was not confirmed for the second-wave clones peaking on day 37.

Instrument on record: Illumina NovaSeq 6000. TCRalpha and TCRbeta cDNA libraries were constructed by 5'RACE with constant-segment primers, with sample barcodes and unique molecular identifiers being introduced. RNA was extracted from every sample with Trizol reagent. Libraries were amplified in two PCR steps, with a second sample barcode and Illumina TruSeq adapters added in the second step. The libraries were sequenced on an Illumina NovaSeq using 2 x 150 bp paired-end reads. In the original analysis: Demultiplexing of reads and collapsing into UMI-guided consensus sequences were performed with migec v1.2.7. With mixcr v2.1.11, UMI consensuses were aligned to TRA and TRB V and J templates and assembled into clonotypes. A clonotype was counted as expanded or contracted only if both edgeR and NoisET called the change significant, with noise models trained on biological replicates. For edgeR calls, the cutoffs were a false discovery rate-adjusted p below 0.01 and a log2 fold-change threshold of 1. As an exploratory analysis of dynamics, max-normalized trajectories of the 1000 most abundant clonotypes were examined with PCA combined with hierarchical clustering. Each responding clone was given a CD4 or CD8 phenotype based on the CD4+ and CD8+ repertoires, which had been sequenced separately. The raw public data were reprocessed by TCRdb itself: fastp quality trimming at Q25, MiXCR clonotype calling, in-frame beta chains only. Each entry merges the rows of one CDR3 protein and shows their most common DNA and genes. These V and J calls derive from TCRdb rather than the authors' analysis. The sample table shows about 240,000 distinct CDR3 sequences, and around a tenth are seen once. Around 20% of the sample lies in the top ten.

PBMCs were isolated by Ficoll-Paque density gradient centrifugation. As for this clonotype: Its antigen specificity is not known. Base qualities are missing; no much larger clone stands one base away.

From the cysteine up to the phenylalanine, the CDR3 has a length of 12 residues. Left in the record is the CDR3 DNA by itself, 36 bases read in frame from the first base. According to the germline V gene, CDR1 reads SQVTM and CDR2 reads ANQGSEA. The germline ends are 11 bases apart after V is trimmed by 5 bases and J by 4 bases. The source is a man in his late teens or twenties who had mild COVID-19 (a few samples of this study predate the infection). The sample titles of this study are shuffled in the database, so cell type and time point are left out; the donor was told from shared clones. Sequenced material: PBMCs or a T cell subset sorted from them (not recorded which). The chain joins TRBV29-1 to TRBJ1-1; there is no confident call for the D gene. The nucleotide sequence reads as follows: TGCAGCGTTCGAGGCCGGGGCACTGAAGCTTTCTTT. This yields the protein CSVRGRGTEAFF.